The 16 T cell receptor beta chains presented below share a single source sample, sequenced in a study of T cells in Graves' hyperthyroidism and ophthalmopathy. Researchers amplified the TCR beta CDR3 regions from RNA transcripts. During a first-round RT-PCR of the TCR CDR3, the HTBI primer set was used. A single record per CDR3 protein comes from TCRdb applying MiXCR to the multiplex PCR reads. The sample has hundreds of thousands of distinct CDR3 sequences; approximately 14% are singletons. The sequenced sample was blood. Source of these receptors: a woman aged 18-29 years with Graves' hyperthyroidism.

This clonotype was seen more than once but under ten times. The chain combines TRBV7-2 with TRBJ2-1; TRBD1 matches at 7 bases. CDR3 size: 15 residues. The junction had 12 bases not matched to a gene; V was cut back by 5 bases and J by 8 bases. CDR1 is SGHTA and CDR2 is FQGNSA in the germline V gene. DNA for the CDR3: TGTGCCAGCAGCGTTTACGGGACAGCTTCCTATGAGCAGTTCTTC. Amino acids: CASSVYGTASYEQFF. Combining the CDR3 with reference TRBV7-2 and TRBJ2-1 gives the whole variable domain GAGVSQSPSNKVTEKGKDVELRCDPISGHTALYWYRQSLGQGLEFLIYFQGNSAPDKSGLPSDRFSAERTGGSVSTLTIQRTQQEDSAVYLCASSVYGTASYEQFFGPGTRLTVL.

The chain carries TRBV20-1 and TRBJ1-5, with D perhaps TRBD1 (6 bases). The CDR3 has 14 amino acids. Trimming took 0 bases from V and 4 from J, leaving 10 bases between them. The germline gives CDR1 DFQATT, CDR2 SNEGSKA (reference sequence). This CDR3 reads CSAREGTSNQPQHF. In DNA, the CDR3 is TGCAGTGCTAGAGAAGGGACATCTAATCAGCCCCAGCATTTT.

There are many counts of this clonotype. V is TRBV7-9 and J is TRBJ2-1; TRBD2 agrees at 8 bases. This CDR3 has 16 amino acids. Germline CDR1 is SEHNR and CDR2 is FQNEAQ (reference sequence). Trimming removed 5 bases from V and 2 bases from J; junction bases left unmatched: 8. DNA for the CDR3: TGTGCCAGCAGCCCAAGTAGCGGGACGGCCTACAATGAGCAGTTCTTC. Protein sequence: CASSPSSGTAYNEQFF.

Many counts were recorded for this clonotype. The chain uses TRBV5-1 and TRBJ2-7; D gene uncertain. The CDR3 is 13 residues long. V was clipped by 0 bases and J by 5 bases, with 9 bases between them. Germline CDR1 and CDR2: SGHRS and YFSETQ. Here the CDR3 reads CASSLVPGNEQYF. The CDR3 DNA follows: TGCGCCAGCAGCTTGGTCCCCGGAAACGAGCAGTACTTC.

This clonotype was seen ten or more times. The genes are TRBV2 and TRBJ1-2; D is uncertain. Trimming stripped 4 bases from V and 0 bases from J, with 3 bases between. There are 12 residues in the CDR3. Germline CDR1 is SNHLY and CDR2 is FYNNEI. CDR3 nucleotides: TGTGCCAGCAGTGTTTCTAACTATGGCTACACCTTC. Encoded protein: CASSVSNYGYTF.

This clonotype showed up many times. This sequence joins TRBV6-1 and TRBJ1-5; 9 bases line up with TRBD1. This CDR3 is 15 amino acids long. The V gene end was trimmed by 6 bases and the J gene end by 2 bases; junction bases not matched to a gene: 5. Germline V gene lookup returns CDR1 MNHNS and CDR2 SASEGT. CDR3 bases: TGTGCCAGCAGGCTAACAGGGGGCGGCAATCAGCCCCAGCATTTT. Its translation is CASRLTGGGNQPQHF.

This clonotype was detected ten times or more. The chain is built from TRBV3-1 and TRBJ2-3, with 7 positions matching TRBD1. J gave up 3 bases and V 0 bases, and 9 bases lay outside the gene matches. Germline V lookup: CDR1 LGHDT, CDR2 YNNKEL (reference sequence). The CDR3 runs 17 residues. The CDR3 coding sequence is TGTGCCAGCAGCCAAGATCTGAGGGCAGGGGGAACAGATACGCAGTATTTT. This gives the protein CASSQDLRAGGTDTQYF.

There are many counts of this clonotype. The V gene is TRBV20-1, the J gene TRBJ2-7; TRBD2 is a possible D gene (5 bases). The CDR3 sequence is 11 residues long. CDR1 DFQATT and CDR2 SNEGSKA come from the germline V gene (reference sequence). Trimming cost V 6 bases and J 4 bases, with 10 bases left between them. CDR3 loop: CSAPSGYEQYF. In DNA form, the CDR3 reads TGCAGTGCCCCCTCGGGATACGAGCAGTACTTC.

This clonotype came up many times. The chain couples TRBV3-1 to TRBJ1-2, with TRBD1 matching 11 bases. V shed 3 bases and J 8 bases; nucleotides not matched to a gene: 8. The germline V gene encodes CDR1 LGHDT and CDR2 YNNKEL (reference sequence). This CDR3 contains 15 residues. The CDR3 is CASSQDRGLNRGYTF. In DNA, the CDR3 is TGTGCCAGCAGCCAGGACAGGGGGCTCAACCGCGGCTACACCTTC.

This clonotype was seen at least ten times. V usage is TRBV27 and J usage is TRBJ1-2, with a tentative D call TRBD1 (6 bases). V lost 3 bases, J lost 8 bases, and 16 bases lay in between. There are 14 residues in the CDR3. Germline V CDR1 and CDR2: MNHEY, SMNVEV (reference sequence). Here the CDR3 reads CASSFMGGAEGYTF. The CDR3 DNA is TGTGCCAGCAGTTTTATGGGGGGCGCGGAAGGCTACACCTTC.

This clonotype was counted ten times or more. For the CDR3, the DNA is TGTGCCAGCAGCTTAGCGCGGGTGGTCGGTGAAAAACTGTTTTTT. The encoded protein is CASSLARVVGEKLFF. The chain is built from TRBV7-2 and TRBJ1-4; D is ambiguous. Deletions cut 0 bases from V and 7 bases from J, with 12 bases between. Per the germline V gene, CDR1 is SGHTA and CDR2 is FQGNSA. This CDR3 comprises 15 residues.

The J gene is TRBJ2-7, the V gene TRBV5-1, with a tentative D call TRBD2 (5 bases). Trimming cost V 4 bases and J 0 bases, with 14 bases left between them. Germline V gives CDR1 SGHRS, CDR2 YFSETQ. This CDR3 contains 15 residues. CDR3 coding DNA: TGCGCCAGCAGCCCCACCGGACTCACCTCCTACGAGCAGTACTTC. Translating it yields CASSPTGLTSYEQYF.

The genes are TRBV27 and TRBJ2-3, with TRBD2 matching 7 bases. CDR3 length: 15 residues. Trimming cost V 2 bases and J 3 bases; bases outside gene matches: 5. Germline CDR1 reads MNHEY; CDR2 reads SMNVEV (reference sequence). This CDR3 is CASSLEGLFTDTQYF. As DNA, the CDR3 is TGTGCCAGCAGTTTAGAGGGACTATTTACAGATACGCAGTATTTT.

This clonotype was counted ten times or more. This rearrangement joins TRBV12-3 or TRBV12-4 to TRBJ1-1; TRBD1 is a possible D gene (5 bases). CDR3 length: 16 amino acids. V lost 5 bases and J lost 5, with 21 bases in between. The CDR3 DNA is TGTGCCAGCAGTCCACGACTTGGGGGAGAGAAGACTGAAGCTTTCTTT. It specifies CASSPRLGGEKTEAFF.

The DNA of the CDR3 is TGTGCCTGGAGTATGCTAGCGGGACACTACGAGCAGTACTTC. Protein: CAWSMLAGHYEQYF. The rearrangement uses TRBV30 and TRBJ2-7; TRBD2 matches 9 bases. The CDR3 spans 14 residues. The V segment lost 2 bases and the J segment 3 bases; nucleotides outside the gene matches: 5. CDR1 is GTSNPN, CDR2 SVGIG, per germline (reference sequence).

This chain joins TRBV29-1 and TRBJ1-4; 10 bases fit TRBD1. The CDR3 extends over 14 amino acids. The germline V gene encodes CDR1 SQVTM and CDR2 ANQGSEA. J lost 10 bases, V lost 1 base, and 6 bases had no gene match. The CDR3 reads CSVEARTGGTKLFF. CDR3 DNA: TGCAGCGTTGAAGCTCGGACAGGGGGTACAAAACTGTTTTTT.